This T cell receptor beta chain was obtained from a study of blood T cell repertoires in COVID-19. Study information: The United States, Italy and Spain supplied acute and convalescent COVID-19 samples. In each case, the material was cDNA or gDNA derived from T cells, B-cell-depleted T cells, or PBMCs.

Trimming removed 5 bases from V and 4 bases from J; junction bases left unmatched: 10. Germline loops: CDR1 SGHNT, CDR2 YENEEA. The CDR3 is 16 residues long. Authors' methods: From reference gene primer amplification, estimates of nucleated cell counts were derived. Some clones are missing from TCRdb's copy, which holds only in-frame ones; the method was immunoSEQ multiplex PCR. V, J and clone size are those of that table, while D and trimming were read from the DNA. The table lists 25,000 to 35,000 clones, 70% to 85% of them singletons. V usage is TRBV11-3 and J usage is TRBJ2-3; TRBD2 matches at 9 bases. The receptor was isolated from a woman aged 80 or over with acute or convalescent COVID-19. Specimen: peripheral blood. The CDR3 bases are TGTGCCAGCAGCACCGGGTTAGCGGGAGACTCAGATACGCAGTATTTT. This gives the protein CASSTGLAGDSDTQYF.